The source of this T cell receptor (beta chain) is a study of T cells expressing NK-cell markers. Background on the study: Seven donors tested HCMV-seropositive and one tested seronegative among the eight sequenced.

Regarding this clonotype: Its antigen remains unidentified.

The CDR3 extends over 14 amino acids. CDR1 is MNHNS and CDR2 is SASEGT in the germline V gene. Study-wide results and caveats: NKG2C+ dominant clonotype frequencies in five or six donors were about 1.0-8% of CD8+ T cells.

From the 5' RACE reads, TCRdb lists one entry per CDR3 protein and no DNA. In all, the sample yields some 190,000 distinct CDR3 sequences. This TCR was recovered from a man aged 18 to 69 in good health. Sequencing was done on a sample of blood T cells: a sorted CD56 or NKG2C T cell subset, CD4+ or CD8+ T cells, or bulk PBMC T cells (not recorded which). The chain joins TRBV6-1 to TRBJ1-6. CDR3 sequence reads: CASSEARWNSPLHF.